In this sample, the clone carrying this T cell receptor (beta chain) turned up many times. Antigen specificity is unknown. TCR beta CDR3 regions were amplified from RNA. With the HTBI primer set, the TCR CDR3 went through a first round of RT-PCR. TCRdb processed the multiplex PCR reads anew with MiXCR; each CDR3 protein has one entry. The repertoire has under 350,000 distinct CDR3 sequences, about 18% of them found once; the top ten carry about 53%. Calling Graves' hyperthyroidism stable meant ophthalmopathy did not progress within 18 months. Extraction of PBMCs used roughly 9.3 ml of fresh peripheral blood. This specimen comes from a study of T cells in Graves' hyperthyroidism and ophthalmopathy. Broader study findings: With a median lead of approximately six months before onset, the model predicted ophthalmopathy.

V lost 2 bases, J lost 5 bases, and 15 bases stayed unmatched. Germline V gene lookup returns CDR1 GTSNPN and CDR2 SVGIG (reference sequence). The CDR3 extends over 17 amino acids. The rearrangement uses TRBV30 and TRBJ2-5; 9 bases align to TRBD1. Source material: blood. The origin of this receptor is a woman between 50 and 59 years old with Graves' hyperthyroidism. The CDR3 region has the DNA TGTGCCTGGAGTACCAAACCCCCCGGACAGGGGTGGGAGACCCAGTACTTC. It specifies CAWSTKPPGQGWETQYF.